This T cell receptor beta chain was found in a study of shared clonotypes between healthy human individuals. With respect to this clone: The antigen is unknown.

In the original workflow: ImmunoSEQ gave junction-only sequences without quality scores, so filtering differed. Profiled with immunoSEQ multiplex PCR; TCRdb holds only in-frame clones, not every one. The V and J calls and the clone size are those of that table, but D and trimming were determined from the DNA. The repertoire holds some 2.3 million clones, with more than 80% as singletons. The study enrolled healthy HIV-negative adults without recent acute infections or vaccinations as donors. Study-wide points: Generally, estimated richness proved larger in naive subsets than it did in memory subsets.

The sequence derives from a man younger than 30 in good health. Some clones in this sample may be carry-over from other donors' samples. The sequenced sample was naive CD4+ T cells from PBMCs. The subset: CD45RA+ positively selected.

In nucleotides, the CDR3 is TGTGCCAGCAGCCTGACAGGGAAAAGGTCCTACAATGAGCAGTTCTTC. Translation: CASSLTGKRSYNEQFF. The chain uses TRBV5-6 and TRBJ2-1; 7 bases agree with TRBD1. Trimming at V came to 4 bases and at J to 1 base, leaving 8 bases not matched to a gene. Germline V gene data show CDR1 as SGHDT and CDR2 as YYEEEE. The CDR3 loop spans 16 amino acids.